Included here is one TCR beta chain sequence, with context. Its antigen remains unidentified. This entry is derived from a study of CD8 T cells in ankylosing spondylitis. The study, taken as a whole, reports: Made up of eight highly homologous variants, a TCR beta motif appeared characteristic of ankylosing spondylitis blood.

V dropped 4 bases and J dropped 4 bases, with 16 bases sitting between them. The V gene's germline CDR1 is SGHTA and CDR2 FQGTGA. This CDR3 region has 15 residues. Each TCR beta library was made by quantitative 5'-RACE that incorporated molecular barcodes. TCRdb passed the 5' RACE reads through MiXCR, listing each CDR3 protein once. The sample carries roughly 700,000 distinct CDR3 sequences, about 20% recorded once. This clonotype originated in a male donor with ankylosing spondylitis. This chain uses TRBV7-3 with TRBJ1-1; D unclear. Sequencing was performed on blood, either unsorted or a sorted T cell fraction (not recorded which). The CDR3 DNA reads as TGTGCCAGCAGCTACATACACGGGCCTGGCACTGAAGCTTTCTTT. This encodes CASSYIHGPGTEAFF.